These T cell receptor beta chains were read from a single sample in a study of blood T cell repertoires in COVID-19. Measured with immunoSEQ multiplex PCR; TCRdb has only the in-frame clones, and not every one. Of roughly 230,000 clones listed, about 86% are singletons. Sequences were obtained from PBMCs or T cells enriched from blood (not recorded which). These receptors were obtained from a man aged 50 to 59 who had recovered from COVID-19. The CDR3 runs from the conserved cysteine through the conserved F or W. Each record gives: J gene, V gene, clone size, D gene, CDR3 protein, CDR3 DNA. The D gene is left open where the match is weak. Where a row states a size, it is once, few, many or the class of an expanded clone; other rows omit it.

>TRBJ2-7|TRBV7-8|.|.
CASSSTRLARGYEQYF
TGTGCCAGCAGTTCTACGCGACTGGCCAGGGGCTACGAGCAGTACTTC
>TRBJ2-1|TRBV5-1|once|TRBD2
CASSLRGLAVSYNEQFF
TGCGCCAGCAGCCTCCGGGGACTAGCGGTCTCCTACAATGAGCAGTTCTTC
>TRBJ2-3|TRBV11-3|.|.
CASKERTVGRDTQYF
TGTGCCAGCAAGGAGCGGACCGTCGGCAGGGATACGCAGTATTTT
>TRBJ1-3|TRBV12-3/TRBV12-4|few|.
CASSFIAGNTIYF
TGTGCCAGCAGTTTTATAGCAGGAAACACCATATATTTT
>TRBJ1-6|TRBV3-1/TRBV3-2|.|.
CASSQGRGNSPLHF
TGTGCCAGCAGCCAAGGGAGAGGGAATTCACCCCTCCACTTT
>TRBJ1-2|TRBV10-3|few|TRBD1
CATRDRLNYGYTF
TGTGCCACCCGGGACAGGCTTAACTATGGCTACACCTTC
>TRBJ2-5|TRBV10-3|.|TRBD1
CAINSGQGTVLETQYF
TGTGCCATCAATTCGGGACAGGGGACGGTGTTGGAGACCCAGTACTTC
>TRBJ2-2|TRBV3-1/TRBV3-2|once|TRBD2
CASSPGTSGRLNTGELFF
TGTGCCAGCAGCCCCGGGACTAGCGGGAGGCTGAACACCGGGGAGCTGTTTTTT
>TRBJ1-4|TRBV3-1/TRBV3-2|.|.
CASSLWFGESNEKLFF
TGTGCCAGCAGCCTATGGTTTGGGGAGAGTAATGAAAAACTGTTTTTT
>TRBJ2-3|TRBV19|.|TRBD1
CASTRETTGADTQYF
TGTGCCAGTACCAGGGAGACTACAGGGGCAGATACGCAGTATTTT
>TRBJ1-4|TRBV7-2|.|.
CASSWTKNNEKLFF
TGTGCCAGCAGCTGGACAAAAAATAATGAAAAACTGTTTTTT
>TRBJ1-5|TRBV7-2|.|TRBD1
CASTWTGNQPQHF
TGTGCCAGCACCTGGACAGGGAATCAGCCCCAGCATTTT
>TRBJ2-7|TRBV5-1|.|TRBD1
CASRQGNYEQYF
TGCGCCAGCAGACAGGGGAACTACGAGCAGTACTTC
>TRBJ1-6|TRBV6-5|.|.
CASSYSRQVHSPLHF
TGTGCCAGCAGTTACTCGAGACAGGTCCATTCACCCCTCCACTTT
>TRBJ2-2|TRBV5-1|.|.
CASSRGQGNAGELFF
TGCGCCAGCAGCCGCGGGCAGGGGAACGCCGGGGAGCTGTTTTTT
>TRBJ2-7|TRBV6-2/TRBV6-3|.|TRBD2
CASSSRAGFPREQYF
TGTGCCAGCAGTTCTCGAGCGGGATTTCCCCGCGAGCAGTACTTC
>TRBJ1-4|TRBV5-4|.|TRBD1
CASSLRGPNEKLFF
TGTGCCAGCAGCCTGAGGGGGCCGAATGAAAAACTGTTTTTT